Listed below are T cell receptor beta chains from one sample, sequenced in a study of blood T cell repertoires in COVID-19. Generated by immunoSEQ multiplex PCR, the TCRdb table keeps only in-frame clones and is missing some. The profile shows over 400,000 clones, roughly 90% of them singletons. The sample taken for sequencing was peripheral blood. These TCRs come from a woman aged 30 to 39 with active or convalescent COVID-19. CDR3s include the opening cysteine and the closing phenylalanine or tryptophan. The D gene is left open where the match is weak. A row's size may be missing; if present it is once, few, many or a size class.

j_gene	abundance	d_gene	v_gene	CDR3aa	CDR3nt
TRBJ1-3	NA	TRBD1	TRBV13	CASSARQGSGNTIYF	TGTGCCAGCAGCGCGCGACAGGGATCTGGAAACACCATATATTTT
TRBJ1-4	NA	NA	TRBV5-1	CASSLDTTNEKLFF	TGCGCCAGCAGCTTGGACACCACTAATGAAAAACTGTTTTTT
TRBJ1-1	NA	NA	TRBV19	CASSMHGAEAFF	TGTGCCAGTAGTATGCACGGGGCTGAAGCTTTCTTT
TRBJ2-7	NA	TRBD1	TRBV2	CASSVSTGGEQYF	TGTGCCAGCAGTGTATCGACAGGGGGCGAGCAGTACTTC
TRBJ2-7	NA	NA	TRBV12-3/TRBV12-4	CASRTENAYEQYF	TGTGCCAGCAGGACAGAGAATGCCTACGAGCAGTACTTC
TRBJ2-4	NA	NA	TRBV5-1	CASSEKQGSKNIQYF	TGCGCCAGCAGCGAGAAACAGGGTAGCAAAAACATTCAGTACTTC
TRBJ2-1	NA	NA	TRBV2	CASSETGSSYNEQFF	TGTGCCAGCAGTGAGACGGGGAGCTCCTACAATGAGCAGTTCTTC
TRBJ1-2	NA	NA	TRBV19	CASSIGAEALYGYTF	TGTGCCAGTAGTATTGGGGCCGAAGCTCTTTATGGCTACACCTTC
TRBJ2-3	NA	NA	TRBV5-1	CASRQGRQASNTQYF	TGCGCCAGCAGACAAGGTAGACAGGCATCAAATACGCAGTATTTT
TRBJ1-1	NA	TRBD1	TRBV13	CASSLQVGQGVSDTEAFF	TGTGCCAGCAGCTTACAGGTCGGACAGGGCGTTTCTGACACTGAAGCTTTCTTT
TRBJ2-1	once	NA	TRBV6-1	CASSHGNNEQFF	TGTGCCAGCAGTCATGGCAACAATGAGCAGTTCTTC
TRBJ2-7	NA	NA	TRBV5-4	CASSSYEQYF	TGTGCCAGCTCTTCCTACGAGCAGTACTTC
TRBJ2-7	NA	TRBD1	TRBV18	CASSPEGQVQVWSYEQYF	TGTGCCAGCTCACCAGAGGGACAGGTTCAAGTGTGGTCCTACGAGCAGTACTTC
TRBJ1-1	NA	TRBD1	TRBV2	CASSRTPDRAAEAFF	TGTGCCAGCAGCCGAACCCCAGACAGGGCCGCTGAAGCTTTCTTT
TRBJ1-2	NA	NA	TRBV19	CASSSPAPSVYGYTF	TGTGCCAGTAGTTCCCCGGCTCCAAGCGTCTATGGCTACACCTTC
TRBJ1-4	once	NA	TRBV27	CASSPTTGNEKLFF	TGTGCCAGCAGTCCAACGACAGGAAATGAAAAACTGTTTTTT
TRBJ2-7	NA	TRBD2	TRBV11-2	CASSLSGRSYEQYF	TGTGCCAGCAGCTTAAGCGGGAGGTCCTACGAGCAGTACTTC
TRBJ1-2	NA	TRBD1	TRBV24-1	CATRRGQGVDGYTF	TGTGCCACCCGTAGGGGACAGGGGGTCGATGGCTACACCTTC
TRBJ2-1	NA	TRBD1	TRBV7-8	CASSLAGTGKFNEQFF	TGTGCCAGCAGCTTAGCCGGGACAGGGAAGTTCAATGAGCAGTTCTTC
TRBJ2-1	NA	TRBD2	TRBV7-8	CASSPSLAGDNEQFF	TGTGCCAGCAGCCCATCACTAGCGGGGGACAATGAGCAGTTCTTC
TRBJ1-5	once	NA	TRBV28	CASSRDIGNLFHFSNQPQHF	TGTGCCAGCAGCAGGGACATCGGGAACCTCTTCCATTTTAGCAATCAGCCCCAGCATTTT
TRBJ2-1	NA	TRBD1	TRBV7-2	CASSITGTGSRRGYNEQFF	TGTGCCAGCAGCATTACCGGGACAGGGAGCCGACGGGGCTACAATGAGCAGTTCTTC
TRBJ1-5	NA	NA	TRBV20-1	CSASADSDSNQPQHF	TGCAGTGCTAGTGCGGACAGTGATAGCAATCAGCCCCAGCATTTT
TRBJ2-1	NA	NA	TRBV30	CAWSLTEESEQFF	TGTGCCTGGAGTCTGACGGAGGAGAGTGAGCAGTTCTTC
TRBJ2-7	NA	TRBD1	TRBV5-1	CASRDSSSYEQYF	TGCGCCAGCCGGGACAGCAGCTCCTACGAGCAGTACTTC
TRBJ1-3	few	NA	TRBV5-6	CASSLRGDLSGNTIYF	TGTGCCAGCAGCTTGCGAGGGGACTTATCTGGAAACACCATATATTTT
TRBJ1-5	NA	NA	TRBV29-1	CSVLSGNNQPQHF	TGCAGCGTATTATCAGGGAACAATCAGCCCCAGCATTTT
TRBJ1-2	few	TRBD1	TRBV10-3	CAISESTGVQGYTF	TGTGCCATCAGTGAGTCAACAGGGGTTCAAGGCTACACCTTC
TRBJ2-5	NA	NA	TRBV6-1	CASSETETQYF	TGTGCCAGCAGTGAAACTGAGACCCAGTACTTC
TRBJ1-1	few	TRBD1	TRBV19	CASIGQGEGGTEAFF	TGTGCCAGTATCGGACAGGGGGAAGGAGGCACTGAAGCTTTCTTT
TRBJ1-2	once	NA	TRBV5-1	CASSLGPPRGDGYTF	TGCGCCAGCAGCTTGGGTCCCCCCAGGGGCGATGGCTACACCTTC
TRBJ2-1	NA	NA	TRBV25-1	CASSEFVNEQFF	TGTGCCAGCAGTGAATTCGTGAATGAGCAGTTCTTC
TRBJ1-5	few	NA	TRBV2	CASSLGRESNQPQHF	TGTGCCAGCAGCTTGGGGCGCGAGAGCAATCAGCCCCAGCATTTT
TRBJ1-2	NA	NA	TRBV11-2	CASSLDKTATGGYTF	TGTGCCAGCAGCTTAGATAAGACAGCCACGGGTGGCTACACCTTC
TRBJ2-7	NA	NA	TRBV9	CASSRGRSSYEQYF	TGTGCCAGCAGCCGGGGGAGAAGCTCCTACGAGCAGTACTTC
TRBJ2-1	NA	NA	TRBV15	CATSVARLGQQFF	TGTGCCACCAGCGTGGCCCGCCTGGGGCAGCAGTTCTTC